Following are 26 T cell receptor beta chains from one sample sequenced in a study of control samples from healthy donors and cancer patients. The method was immunoSEQ multiplex PCR; TCRdb's version includes in-frame clones alone and lacks a portion of them. The sample lists tens of thousands of clones, about 89% occurring once. Input material: blood. These receptors were taken from a woman aged 60-75 years in good health.

This clone was seen once. This sequence joins TRBV7-6 and TRBJ1-3, with TRBD1 matching 7 bases. V trimming: 6 bases; J trimming: 2 bases; junction bases outside the gene matches: 4. This CDR3 contains 14 residues. CDR1 is SGHVS and CDR2 is FNYEAQ in the germline V gene. In DNA, the CDR3 is TGTGCCAGCAGGCCCGGGACAGCTGGAAACACCATATATTTT. Its protein product is CASRPGTAGNTIYF.

This chain joins TRBV5-1 and TRBJ1-3; D perhaps matches TRBD1 (5 bases). The CDR3 runs 15 residues. Germline CDR1 SGHRS, CDR2 YFSETQ. The V end lost 4 bases, the J end lost 3 bases, and 14 bases lay between the germline ends. CDR3 sequence reads: CASSIGGQGGNTIYF. CDR3 nucleotide sequence: TGCGCCAGCAGCATCGGGGGTCAGGGTGGAAACACCATATATTTT.

This clone has a single count. V gene TRBV12-5 combines with J gene TRBJ1-1, with D uncertain. CDR1 LGHNT and CDR2 FRNRAP come from the germline V gene. This CDR3 is built from 13 residues. Trimming removed 10 bases from V and 1 base from J, with 13 bases in between. CDR3 nucleotide sequence: TGTGCTACGAATAAGGGCGGGAACACTGAAGCTTTCTTT. Translation gives CATNKGGNTEAFF.

In regard to this clone: At one of its ends the junction is not consistent with the germline gene, which may arise from a read error. The rearrangement links TRBV2 to TRBJ1-2; 7 positions agree with TRBD1. The CDR3 runs 12 residues. The germline gives CDR1 SNHLY, CDR2 FYNNEI. The CDR3 bases are TGTGCCAGCAGGGACAGGCGCGCGCCCTCGCTTTTC. Protein: CASRDRRAPSLF.

V usage is TRBV2 and J usage is TRBJ2-2; 9 bases are shared with TRBD1. V lost 8 bases and J lost 4; bases outside the gene matches: 5. Germline V gene sequence: CDR1 SNHLY, CDR2 FYNNEI. This CDR3 region has 14 residues. The CDR3 is CASARDRVTGELFF. The CDR3, as DNA: TGTGCCAGCGCACGGGACAGGGTCACCGGGGAGCTGTTTTTT.

The gene calls are TRBV29-1 and TRBJ2-1; 10 nucleotides line up with TRBD2. V dropped 3 bases and J dropped 9; count of bases not matched to a gene: 5. CDR1 and CDR2 from the germline V gene are SQVTM and ANQGSEA. This CDR3 is built from 13 residues. DNA for the CDR3: TGCAGCGTTGATTCGGGACTAGCGTTTGAGCAGTTCTTC. As protein: CSVDSGLAFEQFF.

The chain employs TRBV6-2 or TRBV6-3 and TRBJ2-5, with 7 bases lining up with TRBD2. The V segment lost 3 bases and the J segment 2 bases; nucleotides outside the gene matches: 3. Germline V lookup: CDR1 MNHEY, CDR2 SVGEGT. This CDR3 region has 14 residues. In DNA form, the CDR3 reads TGTGCCAGCAGTTATGGGGGGGAACAAGAGACCCAGTACTTC. The encoded protein is CASSYGGEQETQYF.

The rearrangement links TRBV7-2 to TRBJ2-7; D gene unclear. The CDR3 has 15 residues. Looked up from germline, CDR1 is SGHTA and CDR2 is FQGNSA. Trimming stripped 1 base from V and 3 bases from J, with 13 bases between. The CDR3 DNA reads TGTGCCAGCAGCTTAGACCCCGGCGCATACTACGAGCAGTACTTC. Encoded protein: CASSLDPGAYYEQYF.

As regards this clone: The same CDR3 can be traced to other DNA sequences in this sample. V usage is TRBV11-3 and J usage is TRBJ1-1; D is possibly TRBD1 (5 bases). Between the trimmed V and J ends, which lost 4 bases and 1 base, there was a span of 10 bases. This CDR3 comprises 14 residues. Germline-derived CDR1 and CDR2 are SGHNT and YENEEA. The CDR3 DNA reads TGTGCCAGCAGCTCTCAGGGAGGGAACACTGAAGCTTTCTTT. Protein sequence: CASSSQGGNTEAFF.

Of note for this clone: At one of its ends the junction is not consistent with the germline gene, which may arise from a read error. The CDR3 sequence: CASREGLVYEQYF. The CDR3 nucleotides are TGTGCCAGCAGGGAAGGACTGGTCTACGAGCAGTACTTC. The chain joins TRBV2 to TRBJ2-7, with D possibly being TRBD2 (5 bases). There are 13 residues in the CDR3. Germline V lookup: CDR1 SNHLY, CDR2 FYNNEI. Full variable domain (rest looked up from reference TRBV2 and TRBJ2-7): EPEVTQTPSHQVTQMGQEVILRCVPISNHLYFYWYRQILGQKVEFLVSFYNNEISEKSEIFDDQFSVERPDGSNFTLKIRSTKLEDSAMYFCASREGLVYEQYFGPGTRLTVT.

The chain employs TRBV12-3 or TRBV12-4 and TRBJ1-2; no clear D. The CDR3 extends over 12 amino acids. V was pared by 7 bases and J by 1 base, with 7 bases between. CDR3 coding DNA: TGTGCCAGCAAAGGAATTAACTATGGCTACACCTTC. As protein: CASKGINYGYTF.

J is TRBJ2-1 and V is TRBV10-3; 7 positions match TRBD1. V was pared by 7 bases and J by 4 bases, with 7 bases of the junction left unmatched. The CDR3 has 14 amino acids. Germline CDR1 ENHRY, CDR2 SYGVKD. The CDR3 bases are TGTGCCATCAACAGGGGCGCCGAATACAATGAGCAGTTCTTC. Translating gives CAINRGAEYNEQFF.

The chain carries TRBV6-5 and TRBJ2-3; TRBD2 is a possible D gene (6 bases). Trimming left V 5 bases short and J 2 bases short, with 14 bases between. The CDR3 sequence is 15 residues long. CDR1 MNHEY and CDR2 SVGAGI come from the germline V gene. This CDR3 reads CASSTTGGDTDTQYF. The CDR3 region has the DNA TGTGCCAGCAGTACAACCGGCGGGGACACAGATACGCAGTATTTT.

This chain uses TRBV19 with TRBJ1-2; D is perhaps TRBD1 (5 bases). CDR1 is LNHDA and CDR2 is SQIVND in the germline V gene (reference sequence). The CDR3 runs 10 residues. CDR3 loop: CAARGDGYTF. Written as DNA, the CDR3 is TGTGCGGCGAGAGGGGATGGCTACACCTTC.

The rearrangement uses TRBV28 and TRBJ2-7; no clear D. V gave up 2 bases and J gave up 5 bases, with 7 bases separating them. The CDR3 covers 12 residues. CDR1 is MDHEN, CDR2 SYDVKM, per germline. The CDR3 nucleotides are TGTGCCAGCAGTTTAGACTTCGACGAGCAGTACTTC. Residues: CASSLDFDEQYF.

V is TRBV19 and J is TRBJ2-1; 10 positions match TRBD2. Trimming took 4 bases from V and 10 from J; bases not matched to a gene: 4. This CDR3 is built from 13 residues. Germline V lookup: CDR1 LNHDA, CDR2 SQIVND (reference sequence). The DNA for the CDR3 is TGTGCCAGTAGTAAAGGGACTAGCGTGGAGCAGTTCTTC. Amino acid sequence: CASSKGTSVEQFF.

The chain links TRBV20-1 to TRBJ1-1, with no clear D. The germline V and J ends were trimmed by 0 bases and 9 bases, with 8 bases remaining between them. The length of the CDR3 is 11 residues. Germline loops: CDR1 DFQATT, CDR2 SNEGSKA (reference sequence). In DNA form, the CDR3 reads TGCAGTGCTAGAGAGGCCCACCAAGCTTTCTTT. Its translation: CSAREAHQAFF.

The CDR3 DNA sequence: TGTGCCAGCAGCGCCAACTACAGAACAACTAATGAAAAACTGTTTTTT. Translation gives CASSANYRTTNEKLFF. V gene TRBV5-6 combines with J gene TRBJ1-4; D is unresolved. This CDR3 is 16 amino acids long. The germline V and J ends were trimmed by 4 bases and 0 bases, with 13 bases remaining between them. Germline values: CDR1 SGHDT, CDR2 YYEEEE.

The CDR3 DNA reads TGTGCCAGCAGCGTAGGACAGGGGGCTGGCTATGGCTACACCTTC. Translated: CASSVGQGAGYGYTF. The chain links TRBV9 to TRBJ1-2; 10 positions match TRBD1. Germline V CDR1 and CDR2: SGDLS, YYNGEE. This CDR3 spans 15 amino acids. With V trimmed by 0 bases and J by 4 bases, 3 bases remained unmatched.

The CDR3 DNA reads as TGTGCCAGCAGCTCCATATTTCTAAGAGGGAATGAGCAGTTCTTC. Its protein product is CASSSIFLRGNEQFF. This rearrangement joins TRBV7-9 to TRBJ2-1, with TRBD2 as a possible D gene (5 bases). Germline V gene data show CDR1 as SEHNR and CDR2 as FQNEAQ (reference sequence). The length of the CDR3 is 15 residues. V was cut by 4 bases and J by 7 bases, with 17 bases left in between.

About this clone: The germline gene is not matched at one end of the junction; a read error may be the cause. The rearrangement uses TRBV6-6 and TRBJ1-1, with D perhaps TRBD1 (6 bases). This CDR3 contains 14 residues. Germline CDR1 reads MNHNY; CDR2 reads SVGAGI (reference sequence). CDR3 in DNA: TGTGCCAGCAGTTACTCTACAGGGAACTCTGAAGCTTTCTTT. As protein: CASSYSTGNSEAFF.

This chain joins TRBV7-9 and TRBJ1-6; D is unresolved. The length of the CDR3 is 16 residues. Germline CDR1 SEHNR, CDR2 FQNEAQ (reference sequence). V was shortened by 4 bases and J by 7 bases, with 17 bases between the two germline ends. As DNA, the CDR3 is TGTGCCAGCAGCTCGGACGCATACCTAAGGAATTCACCCCTCCACTTT. Amino acid sequence: CASSSDAYLRNSPLHF.

This clone was seen once. The J gene is TRBJ1-3, the V gene TRBV7-9, with D uncertain. Germline values: CDR1 SEHNR, CDR2 FQNEAQ (reference sequence). Trimming pared 3 bases from V and 2 bases from J, leaving 5 bases between. The CDR3 runs 13 residues. In DNA form, the CDR3 reads TGTGCCAGCAGCTTTTTGGCTGGAAACACCATATATTTT. It is translated as CASSFLAGNTIYF.

The V and J genes are TRBV28 and TRBJ1-1, with 7 bases matching TRBD1. The CDR3 spans 13 residues. Germline lookup yields CDR1 MDHEN and CDR2 SYDVKM. V dropped 6 bases and J dropped 8; count of bases not matched to a gene: 9. In nucleotides, the CDR3 is TGTGCCAGCAGCCCAGGGGGGAGGGAAGAAGCTTTCTTT. It is translated as CASSPGGREEAFF.

The chain recombines TRBV18 with TRBJ1-5; 8 bases map to TRBD1. CDR3 size: 17 residues. V lost 3 bases to trimming and J lost 4 bases; unmatched junction nucleotides: 11. Germline CDR1 KGHSH, CDR2 LQKENI. The CDR3 is CASSPQRTGLDNQPQHF. The CDR3 DNA follows: TGTGCCAGCTCACCTCAAAGGACAGGGTTGGATAATCAGCCCCAGCATTTT.

The V gene is TRBV27, the J gene TRBJ1-4; 7 positions agree with TRBD1. The CDR3 contains 16 residues. Trimming removed 8 bases from V and 0 bases from J; junction bases left unmatched: 9. Germline V gives CDR1 MNHEY, CDR2 SMNVEV (reference sequence). The CDR3 protein is CASGLLGGTTNEKLFF. For the CDR3, the DNA is TGTGCCAGCGGGCTCCTAGGGGGCACAACTAATGAAAAACTGTTTTTT.